The clone carrying this T cell receptor beta chain was picked up many times. With 5 bases removed from V and 7 bases from J, the gap between germline ends came to 12 bases. Germline loops: CDR1 SGHDT, CDR2 YYEEEE. This CDR3 comprises 13 residues. It was with unique molecular identifiers that the TCRbeta library was prepared. One entry per CDR3 protein results from TCRdb running MiXCR on the PCR reads. The sample includes a few hundred thousand distinct CDR3 sequences, around 10% of them seen just once. This entry comes from a study of T-cell reconstitution after alpha-beta-depleted transplantation in children.

The receptor was derived from a human donor who donated a stem cell graft to a child with acute lymphoblastic leukemia. Sequenced here: PBMCs from the stem cell graft donor, sampled from the stem cell graft. V usage is TRBV5-6 and J usage is TRBJ2-2; D is perhaps TRBD1 (5 bases). The CDR3 loop reads CASSSQGSGELFF. CDR3 nucleotide sequence: TGTGCCAGCAGTTCTCAGGGAAGCGGGGAGCTGTTTTTT.